This T cell receptor beta chain was identified during a study of blood T cell repertoires in COVID-19. Participants had their cohort set by participant-reported clinical history. Clones were read by immunoSEQ multiplex PCR, and TCRdb kept only the in-frame ones, dropping some. The sample has more than 300,000 clones; around 90% are singletons. Germline V gene lookup returns CDR1 MRHNA and CDR2 SNTAGT. This CDR3 has 15 residues. Germline trimming cut 2 bases from V and 7 bases from J; bases unmatched to any gene: 4. The specimen was PBMCs or T cells enriched from blood (not recorded which). The chain has TRBV6-4 and TRBJ1-6; 8 nucleotides align to TRBD1. This TCR derives from a woman younger than 30 who had recovered from COVID-19. The CDR3 bases are TGTGCCAGCAGTGACGACAGGGGTATCAATTCACCCCTCCACTTT. It specifies CASSDDRGINSPLHF.